What follows are 21 T cell receptor beta chains derived from one specimen sequenced in a study of breast tumors, draining lymph nodes, adjacent tissues. Each CDR3 protein gets one entry after TCRdb re-called the multiplex PCR reads with MiXCR. The sample yields 290,000 or so distinct CDR3 sequences, more than 30% seen once. Breast cancer patients provided tissue from their axillary draining lymph nodes. Material: axillary lymph node tissue. The origin of the receptors is a female donor with breast cancer. Some clones in this sample may be carry-over from other donors' samples.

This clonotype appeared many times. The chain carries TRBV7-3 and TRBJ2-1; 8 nucleotides match TRBD2. Looked up from germline, CDR1 is SGHTA and CDR2 is FQGTGA. After removal of 7 bases from V and 10 bases from J, the junction contained 18 bases not matched to a gene. The CDR3 runs 16 residues. CDR3: CASISLWSGGPCEQFF. The DNA of the CDR3 is TGTGCCAGCATATCTCTGTGGTCGGGAGGGCCGTGCGAGCAGTTCTTC.

V usage is TRBV29-1 and J usage is TRBJ2-7; TRBD2 agrees at 7 bases. Germline-derived CDR1 and CDR2 are SQVTM and ANQGSEA. The CDR3 extends over 15 amino acids. The V segment lost 7 bases and the J segment 9 bases; nucleotides outside the gene matches: 21. For the CDR3, the DNA is TGCAGCGCACGGGTGCGGGAGATGGCCTTAACGGGGCAGTACTTC. This codes for CSARVREMALTGQYF.

The chain is built from TRBV2 and TRBJ1-2, with 8 bases matching TRBD1. Germline values: CDR1 SNHLY, CDR2 FYNNEI. V gave up 6 bases and J gave up 8 bases; unmatched junction bases: 11. The CDR3 consists of 14 residues. The CDR3 loop reads CASRGDRGTTGYTF. As DNA, the CDR3 is TGTGCCAGCAGGGGCGACAGGGGAACTACGGGCTACACCTTC. Full variable domain (rest looked up from reference TRBV2 and TRBJ1-2): EPEVTQTPSHQVTQMGQEVILRCVPISNHLYFYWYRQILGQKVEFLVSFYNNEISEKSEIFDDQFSVERPDGSNFTLKIRSTKLEDSAMYFCASRGDRGTTGYTFGSGTRLTVV.

This clonotype was detected ten times or more. The chain employs TRBV4-1 and TRBJ2-1; the D is unclear. The germline V gene has CDR1 MGHRA and CDR2 YSYEKL. The ends were cut back, 4 bases at V and 0 bases at J, with 13 bases in the middle. This CDR3 is built from 16 residues. CDR3 sequence (DNA): TGCGCCAGCAGCCCCCCGGCTGGAAGCTCCTACAATGAGCAGTTCTTC. It yields the protein CASSPPAGSSYNEQFF.

V gene TRBV27 combines with J gene TRBJ2-5; D may match TRBD1 or TRBD2 (5 bases each). V lost 4 bases and J 5 bases, leaving 5 bases between the germline ends. The CDR3 runs to 11 residues. Germline V lookup: CDR1 MNHEY, CDR2 SMNVEV (reference sequence). The DNA of the CDR3 is TGTGCCAGCAGTTGGGGGGAGACCCAGTACTTC. This encodes CASSWGETQYF.

This clonotype was counted at least ten times. The gene calls are TRBV12-3 or TRBV12-4 and TRBJ2-7; D ambiguous. The CDR3 sequence is 12 residues long. V shed 4 bases and J shed 6 bases, with 10 bases lying between them. CDR3 DNA: TGTGCCAGCAGTTCGACATTGGGCGAGCAGTACTTC. Amino acid sequence: CASSSTLGEQYF.

In its sample, this clonotype was seen many times. The V and J genes are TRBV2 and TRBJ1-6, with D possibly TRBD1 on 5 matching bases. Between the trimmed V and J ends, which lost 7 bases and 4 bases, there was a span of 17 bases. The CDR3 has 16 residues. Germline CDR1 and CDR2: SNHLY and FYNNEI. The CDR3 region is CASTAGSTVYNSPLHF. The DNA for the CDR3 is TGTGCCAGCACGGCAGGGAGTACGGTTTATAATTCACCCCTCCACTTT.

This clonotype was counted at least ten times. The rearrangement links TRBV13 to TRBJ2-3, with no clear D. V was clipped by 2 bases and J by 6 bases, with 12 bases between them. From germline, CDR1 is PRHDT and CDR2 FYEKMQ (reference sequence). The CDR3 runs 14 residues. The CDR3 region has the DNA TGTGCCAGCAGCTTATCGGAGTTCACGGATACGCAGTATTTT. It encodes CASSLSEFTDTQYF.

This clonotype was recorded at least ten times. The genes are TRBV20-1 and TRBJ2-7; TRBD1 matches at 11 bases. This CDR3 is 13 amino acids long. Germline CDR1 and CDR2: DFQATT and SNEGSKA (reference sequence). Unmatched junction bases numbered 4, after V lost 6 bases and J lost 3 bases. DNA for the CDR3: TGCAGTGCAATGGGACAGGGGGTCTACGAGCAGTACTTC. Its translation: CSAMGQGVYEQYF.

The gene calls are TRBV12-3 or TRBV12-4 and TRBJ2-2; D is undetermined. V lost 2 bases, J lost 1 base, and 11 bases lay in between. There are 16 residues in the CDR3. The CDR3 region has the DNA TGTGCCAGCAGTTTATATTCTATTGGGAACACCGGGGAGCTGTTTTTT. Translation: CASSLYSIGNTGELFF.

The table lists this clonotype with many counts. V is TRBV25-1 and J is TRBJ2-7; no definite D call. Trimming shortened V by 2 bases and J by 1 base, and 15 bases separated the two germline ends. Germline V gene sequence: CDR1 MGHDK, CDR2 SYGVNS. The CDR3 length is 16 residues. CDR3 nucleotides: TGTGCCAGCAGTGAACCCCGGACCCAACGGTCCTACGAGCAGTACTTC. It specifies CASSEPRTQRSYEQYF.

This clonotype was seen repeatedly, ten times or more. The gene calls are TRBV7-9 and TRBJ2-2; the match to TRBD2 covers 10 bases. The CDR3 spans 17 residues. Germline V gene data show CDR1 as SEHNR and CDR2 as FQNEAQ (reference sequence). V gave up 0 bases and J gave up 4 bases; unmatched junction bases: 5. This CDR3 is CASSLAPTSGITGELFF. The CDR3 DNA reads as TGTGCCAGCAGCTTAGCCCCCACTAGCGGGATCACCGGGGAGCTGTTTTTT.

The sample holds many counts of this clonotype. This chain joins TRBV7-2 and TRBJ1-4; D gene ambiguous. The germline CDR1 and CDR2 sequences are SGHTA and FQGNSA. The CDR3 is 15 residues long. Trimming pared 4 bases from V and 5 bases from J, leaving 14 bases between. CDR3 nucleotides: TGTGCCAGCAGCTCACGGAAGGGCCAGAATGAAAAACTGTTTTTT. Protein sequence: CASSSRKGQNEKLFF. The variable domain in full, completed from reference TRBV7-2 and TRBJ1-4, reads GAGVSQSPSNKVTEKGKDVELRCDPISGHTALYWYRQSLGQGLEFLIYFQGNSAPDKSGLPSDRFSAERTGGSVSTLTIQRTQQEDSAVYLCASSSRKGQNEKLFFGSGTQLSVL.

This clonotype was seen at least ten times. The gene calls are TRBV15 and TRBJ2-1; TRBD2 aligns across 11 bases. V dropped 5 bases and J dropped 6; count of bases not matched to a gene: 9. The CDR3 contains 16 residues. Germline V CDR1 and CDR2: LNHNV, YYDKDF (reference sequence). CDR3 region: CATSANSGRASNEQFF. The DNA of the CDR3 is TGTGCCACCAGCGCTAATAGCGGGAGGGCCTCCAATGAGCAGTTCTTC.

This clonotype was detected ten times or more. V and J are TRBV12-5 and TRBJ2-3, with 13 bases identical to TRBD2. Per the germline V gene, CDR1 is LGHNT and CDR2 is FRNRAP. There are 18 residues in the CDR3. J gave up 2 bases and V 0 bases, and 5 bases lay outside the gene matches. The CDR3 nucleotides read TGTGCTAGTGGTTTGGTAAGGGGACTAGCGGGAATCACAGATACGCAGTATTTT. It codes for CASGLVRGLAGITDTQYF.

This clonotype showed up many times. The rearrangement links TRBV7-9 to TRBJ2-1; 9 positions agree with TRBD2. CDR3 size: 15 residues. Germline-derived CDR1 and CDR2 are SEHNR and FQNEAQ (reference sequence). V was pared by 2 bases and J by 8 bases, with 7 bases of the junction left unmatched. The CDR3 bases are TGTGCCAGCAGCTTATTAGCGGGAGTTCTGGATGAGCAGTTCTTC. Its translation: CASSLLAGVLDEQFF.

This clonotype came up a few times. The gene calls are TRBV5-4 and TRBJ1-2, with TRBD1 matching over 7 bases. CDR1 and CDR2 (germline): SGHNT, YYREEE (reference sequence). The CDR3 is made up of 14 amino acids. J lost 4 bases, V lost 2 bases, and 5 bases had no gene match. CDR3 sequence: CASSLGQARYGYTF. The CDR3 DNA follows: TGTGCCAGCAGCTTAGGACAGGCGCGCTATGGCTACACCTTC.

This clonotype was counted between two and nine times. The genes are TRBV19 and TRBJ1-2, with D perhaps TRBD1 (6 bases). The CDR3 loop spans 17 amino acids. CDR1 and CDR2 (germline): LNHDA, SQIVND (reference sequence). Trimming took off 7 bases at V and 8 bases at J, with 29 bases between the two ends. CDR3 DNA: TGTGCCAGTACAACCCCCCAATCCCCGGGGGGCCGGGGGGGCTACACCTTC. It codes for CASTTPQSPGGRGGYTF.

This clonotype was recorded at least ten times. This chain joins TRBV7-9 and TRBJ2-1; D assignment may be TRBD1 or TRBD2 (6 bases each). From germline, CDR1 is SEHNR and CDR2 FQNEAQ (reference sequence). CDR3 length: 15 residues. V gave up 1 base and J gave up 8 bases, with 15 bases separating them. DNA of the CDR3: TGTGCCAGCAGCTTAGTGTTGGAGGGGGACCATGAGCAGTTCTTC. Its protein is CASSLVLEGDHEQFF. Based on the CDR3 plus reference TRBV7-9 and TRBJ2-1, the full variable domain is DTGVSQNPRHKITKRGQNVTFRCDPISEHNRLYWYRQTLGQGPEFLTYFQNEAQLEKSRLLSDRFSAERPKGSFSTLEIQRTEQGDSAMYLCASSLVLEGDHEQFFGPGTRLTVL.

Note on this clonotype: A much larger clone sits a single nucleotide away, making a read error possible. The rearrangement uses TRBV20-1 and TRBJ2-7; TRBD2 agrees at 12 bases. CDR1 is DFQATT and CDR2 is SNEGSKA in the germline V gene (reference sequence). The CDR3 totals 13 residues. Trimming took 1 base from V and 9 from J; bases not matched to a gene: 4. Written as DNA, the CDR3 is TGCAGTGCTAGAGTACTAGCGGGAGGCGCGCAGTACTTC. It codes for CSARVLAGGAQYF.

The chain recombines TRBV15 with TRBJ1-2; 9 positions match TRBD1. V trimming: 3 bases; J trimming: 11 bases; junction bases outside the gene matches: 4. The CDR3 has 12 residues. Germline values: CDR1 LNHNV, CDR2 YYDKDF (reference sequence). The CDR3 reads CATSSLQGAYTF. DNA of the CDR3: TGTGCCACCAGCAGTTTACAGGGGGCTTACACCTTC.